This T cell receptor (beta chain) emerged from a study of beta chain features in type 1 diabetes. Overall study: Patients did not differ from healthy donors in age, gender or cell yield.

Study-wide points: HLA influence on TCRB rearrangement stayed unresolved here.

CDR1 is SGDLS and CDR2 is YYNGEE in the germline V gene. The CDR3 runs 19 residues. A note on this clone: Its antigen is not known. At one of its ends the junction is not consistent with the germline gene, which may arise from a read error. Other nucleotide sequences in the sample specify the same CDR3.

The investigators reverse transcribed all of the isolated RNA, so they sequenced expressed TCRB transcripts. Using immunoSEQ multiplex PCR, the repertoire was profiled, and TCRdb retains in-frame clones only, with some absent. The repertoire holds around 140,000 clones, with about 9.7% as singletons. Blood was drawn once from each donor into heparinised tubes. The draws averaged roughly 120 mL. CD4+ naive, central memory, regulatory and stem cell-like memory cells were sorted via CD45RO/CCR7/CD25/CD127/CD95/CD27. V gene TRBV9 combines with J gene TRBJ2-4; 9 positions agree with TRBD2. The TCR was taken from a woman aged 35 to 49 in good health. Sequenced sample: central memory CD4+ T cells from blood. CDR3: CASSVAAGGVPSSKNIQYF. The CDR3 coding sequence is TGTGCCAGCAGTGTAGCGGCGGGGGGGGTCCCGTCGAGCAAAAACATTCAGTACTTC.